These T cell receptor beta chains were read from a single sample in a study of beta chain features in type 1 diabetes. TCRdb keeps only in-frame clones here, not all; method: immunoSEQ multiplex PCR. The table lists around 330,000 clones, about 10% of them singletons, with over 0.015% in the top ten. The sample comprised naive CD4+ T cells from blood. These TCRs come from a woman aged 30 to 39 in good health. CDR3s include the opening cysteine and the closing phenylalanine or tryptophan. The D gene is left open where the match is weak. A row's size may be missing; if present it is once, few, many or a size class.

CDR3nt: TGTGCCAGCAGCTTAGGCGGGAGCTCCTACAATGAGCAGTTCTTC
CDR3aa: CASSLGGSSYNEQFF
v_gene: TRBV11-2
d_gene: TRBD2
abundance: few
j_gene: TRBJ2-1

CDR3nt: TGTGCCAGCAGCTGGCTAGCGGAGGGCGAGCAGTACTTC
CDR3aa: CASSWLAEGEQYF
v_gene: TRBV7-9
d_gene: TRBD2
abundance: few
j_gene: TRBJ2-7

CDR3nt: TGTGCCTGGAGTGGTGGGAGAGGGTGGGGTGATACGCAGTATTTT
CDR3aa: CAWSGGRGWGDTQYF
v_gene: TRBV30
d_gene: .
abundance: .
j_gene: TRBJ2-3

CDR3nt: TGCGCCAGCAGCCAAGAGTTCAGGGCCTCCAATCAGCCCCAGCATTTT
CDR3aa: CASSQEFRASNQPQHF
v_gene: TRBV4-3
d_gene: .
abundance: .
j_gene: TRBJ1-5

CDR3nt: TGCGCCAGCAGCCAAGTTCCCCAGGGGAATCAGCCCCAGCATTTT
CDR3aa: CASSQVPQGNQPQHF
v_gene: TRBV4-1
d_gene: .
abundance: few
j_gene: TRBJ1-5

CDR3nt: TGTGCCAGCACCTACAGGGAGTCTGGCTACACCTTC
CDR3aa: CASTYRESGYTF
v_gene: TRBV6-6
d_gene: .
abundance: .
j_gene: TRBJ1-2

CDR3nt: TGTGCCAGCAGCTTACGGGCCGAGGGAGAAAAACTGTTTTTT
CDR3aa: CASSLRAEGEKLFF
v_gene: TRBV7-2
d_gene: .
abundance: .
j_gene: TRBJ1-4

CDR3nt: TGTGCCAGTAGTGACAGACCGAACACTGAAGCTTTCTTT
CDR3aa: CASSDRPNTEAFF
v_gene: TRBV19
d_gene: .
abundance: .
j_gene: TRBJ1-1

CDR3nt: TGTGCCAGCAGCGCAGCCGGGACAGGAGGACTAGCCAAAAACATTCAGTACTTC
CDR3aa: CASSAAGTGGLAKNIQYF
v_gene: TRBV5-6
d_gene: TRBD1
abundance: few
j_gene: TRBJ2-4

CDR3nt: TGTGCCAGCATTACTAGCCTTACCACAGATACGCAGTATTTT
CDR3aa: CASITSLTTDTQYF
v_gene: TRBV28
d_gene: .
abundance: few
j_gene: TRBJ2-3

CDR3nt: TGTGCCAGTAGTATAGTGTTTCGACAGGGGGCCGATGAGCAGTTCTTC
CDR3aa: CASSIVFRQGADEQFF
v_gene: TRBV19
d_gene: TRBD1
abundance: .
j_gene: TRBJ2-1

CDR3nt: TGTGCCAGCAGCTCCCGAGAACCCAACCAAGAGACCCAGTACTTC
CDR3aa: CASSSREPNQETQYF
v_gene: TRBV7-2
d_gene: .
abundance: .
j_gene: TRBJ2-5

CDR3nt: TGTGCCAGCCCCTACCGGGAGGGAGGTGAGCAGTTCTTC
CDR3aa: CASPYREGGEQFF
v_gene: TRBV18
d_gene: TRBD2
abundance: once
j_gene: TRBJ2-1

CDR3nt: TGTGCCAGCTCACCGGGACAGGGATTGGCCACTGAAGCTTTCTTT
CDR3aa: CASSPGQGLATEAFF
v_gene: TRBV18
d_gene: TRBD1
abundance: .
j_gene: TRBJ1-1

CDR3nt: TGTGCCAGCAGCTTAGGTCCGGGTCAGCTGAACACTGAAGCTTTCTTT
CDR3aa: CASSLGPGQLNTEAFF
v_gene: TRBV7-2
d_gene: .
abundance: .
j_gene: TRBJ1-1

CDR3nt: TGCGCCAGCAGCTCGACTATCTCCTACAATGAGCAGTTCTTC
CDR3aa: CASSSTISYNEQFF
v_gene: TRBV4-1
d_gene: .
abundance: .
j_gene: TRBJ2-1

CDR3nt: TGTGCCAGCAGCTTGGGTATCTCTGGAAACACCATATATTTT
CDR3aa: CASSLGISGNTIYF
v_gene: TRBV5-4
d_gene: .
abundance: few
j_gene: TRBJ1-3

CDR3nt: TGTGCTAGCAGCCTGGACAGGGGCTACGAGCAGTACTTC
CDR3aa: CASSLDRGYEQYF
v_gene: TRBV7-7
d_gene: TRBD1
abundance: .
j_gene: TRBJ2-7

CDR3nt: TGTGCCAGCAGCTTCTATCCGGGACAGGGGACCACAGATACGCAGTATTTT
CDR3aa: CASSFYPGQGTTDTQYF
v_gene: TRBV7-2
d_gene: TRBD1
abundance: .
j_gene: TRBJ2-3

CDR3nt: TGTGCCTGGAGTGTAGTAGCGGACAACACAGATACGCAGTATTTT
CDR3aa: CAWSVVADNTDTQYF
v_gene: TRBV30
d_gene: .
abundance: few
j_gene: TRBJ2-3

CDR3nt: TGTGCTAGCAGCTACCCCGGGCGGGAACAGTTCTTC
CDR3aa: CASSYPGREQFF
v_gene: TRBV7-7
d_gene: .
abundance: few
j_gene: TRBJ2-1

CDR3nt: TGTGCCAGCAGCTTTGCCCCGGGACAGGGCTACGAGCAGTACTTC
CDR3aa: CASSFAPGQGYEQYF
v_gene: TRBV7-2
d_gene: TRBD1
abundance: .
j_gene: TRBJ2-7

CDR3nt: TGTGCCAGCAGCTTAATGGGAGACCCTAATGAAAAACTGTTTTTT
CDR3aa: CASSLMGDPNEKLFF
v_gene: TRBV7-9
d_gene: .
abundance: .
j_gene: TRBJ1-4

CDR3nt: TGTGCCAGCAGTTCCCGCCAAAGGGACTTCAATGAGCAGTTCTTC
CDR3aa: CASSSRQRDFNEQFF
v_gene: TRBV6-5
d_gene: .
abundance: .
j_gene: TRBJ2-1

CDR3nt: TGTGCCAGCAGCTTACAGAGGGAGACCCAGTACTTC
CDR3aa: CASSLQRETQYF
v_gene: TRBV7-2
d_gene: .
abundance: .
j_gene: TRBJ2-5

CDR3nt: TGCGCCAGCAGCTCCGGGACAGGGGTCGAGACCCAGTACTTC
CDR3aa: CASSSGTGVETQYF
v_gene: TRBV5-1
d_gene: TRBD1
abundance: few
j_gene: TRBJ2-5

CDR3nt: TGTGCCAGCAGTCTACAGCTTCTAAGGAGCACAGATACGCAGTATTTT
CDR3aa: CASSLQLLRSTDTQYF
v_gene: TRBV28
d_gene: .
abundance: .
j_gene: TRBJ2-3

CDR3nt: TGTGCCAGCAGCGCTCGGGAGACCCAGTACTTC
CDR3aa: CASSARETQYF
v_gene: TRBV13
d_gene: .
abundance: .
j_gene: TRBJ2-5

CDR3nt: TGTGCCAGCAGCCAAATCGGGAGCGGGGAGACCCAGTACTTC
CDR3aa: CASSQIGSGETQYF
v_gene: TRBV4-2
d_gene: .
abundance: few
j_gene: TRBJ2-5

CDR3nt: TGTGCCAGCAGTTCGCGACTAGCGGGAGGCCACTACGAGCAGTACTTC
CDR3aa: CASSSRLAGGHYEQYF
v_gene: TRBV6-5
d_gene: TRBD2
abundance: few
j_gene: TRBJ2-7

CDR3nt: TGTGCCAGCAGCCCGAGGGCTGGGGCCAACGTCCTGACTTTC
CDR3aa: CASSPRAGANVLTF
v_gene: TRBV11-2
d_gene: .
abundance: few
j_gene: TRBJ2-6

CDR3nt: TGTGCCAGCAGTGATACTAGCGGAAGCCAAGAGACCCAGTACTTC
CDR3aa: CASSDTSGSQETQYF
v_gene: TRBV2
d_gene: TRBD2
abundance: .
j_gene: TRBJ2-5

CDR3nt: TGTGCCAGTAGTATAACTAGCAACCAAGAGACCCAGTACTTC
CDR3aa: CASSITSNQETQYF
v_gene: TRBV19
d_gene: .
abundance: .
j_gene: TRBJ2-5

CDR3nt: TGTGCCAGTAGTATAGGACACCAGATAGTCTACGAGCAGTACTTC
CDR3aa: CASSIGHQIVYEQYF
v_gene: TRBV19
d_gene: .
abundance: few
j_gene: TRBJ2-7

CDR3nt: TGTGCCAGCAGCTTAGCAGCGGGAGCCCCCTACGAGCAGTACTTC
CDR3aa: CASSLAAGAPYEQYF
v_gene: TRBV7-9
d_gene: TRBD2
abundance: .
j_gene: TRBJ2-7

CDR3nt: TGTGCCAGCAGCCAAGACGGGACACGATCCGATAGCAATCAGCCCCAGCATTTT
CDR3aa: CASSQDGTRSDSNQPQHF
v_gene: TRBV4-2
d_gene: .
abundance: .
j_gene: TRBJ1-5

CDR3nt: TGTGCCAGTACCCAGGGGGTCTCCTACGAGCAGTACTTC
CDR3aa: CASTQGVSYEQYF
v_gene: TRBV19
d_gene: TRBD1
abundance: few
j_gene: TRBJ2-7

CDR3nt: TGCGCCAGCAGCTTGGGTCCGGGATCAACCGGGGAGCTGTTTTTT
CDR3aa: CASSLGPGSTGELFF
v_gene: TRBV5-1
d_gene: .
abundance: few
j_gene: TRBJ2-2

CDR3nt: TGTGCCAGCAGCACCGGGACTAGCGGGAGAGATACGCAGTATTTT
CDR3aa: CASSTGTSGRDTQYF
v_gene: TRBV5-6
d_gene: TRBD2
abundance: few
j_gene: TRBJ2-3